This TCR beta chain was sequenced in a study of T-cell memory formation after mild COVID-19. TCRdb analysed the 5' RACE reads with MiXCR anew, one entry per CDR3 protein. In the table there are about 470,000 distinct CDR3 sequences, around a sixth of which are singletons. CDR1 SNHLY and CDR2 FYNNEI come from the germline V gene. V was trimmed by 6 bases and J by 8 bases, leaving 11 bases between them. This CDR3 spans 12 amino acids. Specimen: PBMCs or a T cell subset sorted from them (not recorded which). The sequence came from an adult woman who had mild COVID-19 (a few samples of this study predate the infection). Cell type and time point are not known. The chain uses TRBV2 and TRBJ2-1; a weak D match, TRBD2 (7 bases). The CDR3, as DNA: TGTGCCAGCAGGACGGGGGGCGATGAGCAGTTCTTC. This translates into CASRTGGDEQFF.